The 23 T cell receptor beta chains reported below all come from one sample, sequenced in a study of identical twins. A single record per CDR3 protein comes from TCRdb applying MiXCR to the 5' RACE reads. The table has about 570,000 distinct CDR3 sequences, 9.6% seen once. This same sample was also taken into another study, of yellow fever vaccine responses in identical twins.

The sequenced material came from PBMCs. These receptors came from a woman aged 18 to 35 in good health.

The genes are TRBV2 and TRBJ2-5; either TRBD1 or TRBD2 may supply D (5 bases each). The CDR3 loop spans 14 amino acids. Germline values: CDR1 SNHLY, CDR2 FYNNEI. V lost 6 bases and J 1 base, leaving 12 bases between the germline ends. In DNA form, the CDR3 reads TGTGCCAGCAGGGGAGACAGCGCCCAAGAGACCCAGTACTTC. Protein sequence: CASRGDSAQETQYF.

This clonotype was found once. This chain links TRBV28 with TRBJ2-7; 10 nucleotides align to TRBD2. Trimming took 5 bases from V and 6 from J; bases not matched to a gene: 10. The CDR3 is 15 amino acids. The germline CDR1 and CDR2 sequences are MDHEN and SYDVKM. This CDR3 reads CASSIAGGRPLEQYF. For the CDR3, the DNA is TGTGCCAGCAGTATAGCGGGGGGCCGGCCCCTCGAGCAGTACTTC. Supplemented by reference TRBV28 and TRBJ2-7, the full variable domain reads DVKVTQSSRYLVKRTGEKVFLECVQDMDHENMFWYRQDPGLGLRLIYFSYDVKMKEKGDIPEGYSVSREKKERFSLILESASTNQTSMYLCASSIAGGRPLEQYFGPGTRLTVT.

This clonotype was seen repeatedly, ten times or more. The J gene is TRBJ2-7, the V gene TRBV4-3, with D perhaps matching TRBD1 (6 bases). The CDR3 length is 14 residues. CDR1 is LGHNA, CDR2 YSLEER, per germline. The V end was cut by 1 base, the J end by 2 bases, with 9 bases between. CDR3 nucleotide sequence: TGCGCCAGCAGCCAAGGGCAGGGGACCTACGAGCAGTACTTC. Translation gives CASSQGQGTYEQYF.

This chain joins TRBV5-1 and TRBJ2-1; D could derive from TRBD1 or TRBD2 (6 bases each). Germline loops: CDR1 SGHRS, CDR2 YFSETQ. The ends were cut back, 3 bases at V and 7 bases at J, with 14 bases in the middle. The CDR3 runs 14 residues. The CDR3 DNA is TGCGCCAGCAGCTCACCCTGGGGGGCAAATGAGCAGTTCTTC. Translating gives CASSSPWGANEQFF.

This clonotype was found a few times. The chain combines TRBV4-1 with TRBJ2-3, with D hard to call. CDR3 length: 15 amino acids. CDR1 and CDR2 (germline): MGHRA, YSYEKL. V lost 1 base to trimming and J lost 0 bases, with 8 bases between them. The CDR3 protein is CASSQGQFSTDTQYF. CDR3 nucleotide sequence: TGCGCCAGCAGCCAAGGGCAGTTCAGCACAGATACGCAGTATTTT.

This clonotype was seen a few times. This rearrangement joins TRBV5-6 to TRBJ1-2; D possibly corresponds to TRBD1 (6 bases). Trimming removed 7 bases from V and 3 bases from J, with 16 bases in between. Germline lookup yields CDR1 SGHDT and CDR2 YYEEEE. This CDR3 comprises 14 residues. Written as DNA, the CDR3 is TGTGCCAGCGGAACCTTAAGGGGGGACTATGGCTACACCTTC. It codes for CASGTLRGDYGYTF.

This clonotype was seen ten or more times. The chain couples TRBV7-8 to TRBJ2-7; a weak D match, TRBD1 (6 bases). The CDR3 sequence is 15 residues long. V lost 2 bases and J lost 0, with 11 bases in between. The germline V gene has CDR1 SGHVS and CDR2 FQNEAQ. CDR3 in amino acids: CASSLKTGSSYEQYF. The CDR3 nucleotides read TGTGCCAGCAGCTTAAAGACAGGCAGCTCCTACGAGCAGTACTTC.

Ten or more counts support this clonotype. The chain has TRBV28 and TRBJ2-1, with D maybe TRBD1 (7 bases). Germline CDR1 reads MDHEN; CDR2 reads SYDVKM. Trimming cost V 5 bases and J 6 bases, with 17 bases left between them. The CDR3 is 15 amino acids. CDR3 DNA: TGTGCCAGCAGTCCCCCAGGGGGGCCGGTCAATGAGCAGTTCTTC. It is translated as CASSPPGGPVNEQFF.

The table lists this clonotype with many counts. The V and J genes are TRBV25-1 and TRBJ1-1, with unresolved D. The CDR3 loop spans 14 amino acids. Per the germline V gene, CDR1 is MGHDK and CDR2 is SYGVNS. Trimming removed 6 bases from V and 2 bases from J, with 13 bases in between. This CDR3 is CASSPSQKNTEAFF. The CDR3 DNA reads TGTGCCAGCAGCCCCTCCCAGAAAAACACTGAAGCTTTCTTT.

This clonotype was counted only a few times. In DNA form, the CDR3 reads TGTGCCAGTAGTGGGGCAACTAGCGAAAGTCTACAAGAGACCCAGTACTTC. Its protein is CASSGATSESLQETQYF. The gene calls are TRBV19 and TRBJ2-5; 7 bases agree with TRBD2. The CDR3 consists of 17 residues. Trimming removed 5 bases from V and 2 bases from J; junction bases left unmatched: 14. Germline loops: CDR1 LNHDA, CDR2 SQIVND (reference sequence). Complete variable domain (other parts from reference TRBV19 and TRBJ2-5): DGGITQSPKYLFRKEGQNVTLSCEQNLNHDAMYWYRQDPGQGLRLIYYSQIVNDFQKGDIAEGYSVSREKKESFPLTVTSAQKNPTAFYLCASSGATSESLQETQYFGPGTRLLVL.

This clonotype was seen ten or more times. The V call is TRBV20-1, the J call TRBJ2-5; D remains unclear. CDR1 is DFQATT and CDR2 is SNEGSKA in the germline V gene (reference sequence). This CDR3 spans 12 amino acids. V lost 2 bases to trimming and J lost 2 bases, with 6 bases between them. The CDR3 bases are TGCAGTGCTAGACGGCTTCAAGAGACCCAGTACTTC. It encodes CSARRLQETQYF.

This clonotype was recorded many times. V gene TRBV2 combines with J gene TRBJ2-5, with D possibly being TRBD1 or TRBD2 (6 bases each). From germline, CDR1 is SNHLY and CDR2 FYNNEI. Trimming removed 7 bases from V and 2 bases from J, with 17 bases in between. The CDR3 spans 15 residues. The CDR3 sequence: CASTKEGGGQETQYF. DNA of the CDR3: TGTGCCAGCACCAAGGAGGGGGGAGGTCAAGAGACCCAGTACTTC.

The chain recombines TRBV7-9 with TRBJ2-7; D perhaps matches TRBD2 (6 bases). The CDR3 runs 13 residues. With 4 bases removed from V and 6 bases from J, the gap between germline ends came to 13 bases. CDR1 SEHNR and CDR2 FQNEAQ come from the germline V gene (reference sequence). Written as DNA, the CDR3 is TGTGCCAGCAGCTACCTTACCGGGGGCGAGCAGTACTTC. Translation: CASSYLTGGEQYF.

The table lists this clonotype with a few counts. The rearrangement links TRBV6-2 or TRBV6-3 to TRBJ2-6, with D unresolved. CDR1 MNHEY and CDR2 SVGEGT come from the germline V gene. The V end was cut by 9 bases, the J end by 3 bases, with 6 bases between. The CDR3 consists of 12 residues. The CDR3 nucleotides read TGTGCCAGGTGGAGTGGGGCCAACGTCCTGACTTTC. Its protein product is CARWSGANVLTF.

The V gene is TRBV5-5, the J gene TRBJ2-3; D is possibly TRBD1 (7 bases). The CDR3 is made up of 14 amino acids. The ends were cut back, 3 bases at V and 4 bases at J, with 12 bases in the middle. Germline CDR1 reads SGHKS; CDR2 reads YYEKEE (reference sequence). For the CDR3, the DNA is TGTGCCAGCAGCTGGGGGGACAGATCAGATACGCAGTATTTT. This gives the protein CASSWGDRSDTQYF.

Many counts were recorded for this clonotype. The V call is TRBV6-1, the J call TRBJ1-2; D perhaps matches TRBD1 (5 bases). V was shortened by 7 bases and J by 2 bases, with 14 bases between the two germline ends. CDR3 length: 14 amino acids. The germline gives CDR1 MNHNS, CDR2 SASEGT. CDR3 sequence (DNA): TGTGCCAGCACCCCCGGCACAGGAAACTATGGCTACACCTTC. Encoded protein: CASTPGTGNYGYTF.

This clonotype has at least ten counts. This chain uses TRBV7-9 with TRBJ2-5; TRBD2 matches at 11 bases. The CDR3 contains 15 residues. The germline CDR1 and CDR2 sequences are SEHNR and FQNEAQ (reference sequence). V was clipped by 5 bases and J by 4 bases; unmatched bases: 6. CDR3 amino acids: CASSAGTSGRETQYF. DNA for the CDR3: TGTGCCAGCAGCGCCGGGACTAGCGGCAGAGAGACCCAGTACTTC.

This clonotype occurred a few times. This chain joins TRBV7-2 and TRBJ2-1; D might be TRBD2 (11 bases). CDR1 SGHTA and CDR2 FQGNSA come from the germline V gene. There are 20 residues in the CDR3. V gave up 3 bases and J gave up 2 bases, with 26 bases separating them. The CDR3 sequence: CASSLAAGQGTSGPYNEQFF. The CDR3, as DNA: TGTGCCAGCAGCTTGGCCGCGGGACAGGGGACTAGCGGCCCCTACAATGAGCAGTTCTTC. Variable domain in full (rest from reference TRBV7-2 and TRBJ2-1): GAGVSQSPSNKVTEKGKDVELRCDPISGHTALYWYRQSLGQGLEFLIYFQGNSAPDKSGLPSDRFSAERTGGSVSTLTIQRTQQEDSAVYLCASSLAAGQGTSGPYNEQFFGPGTRLTVL.

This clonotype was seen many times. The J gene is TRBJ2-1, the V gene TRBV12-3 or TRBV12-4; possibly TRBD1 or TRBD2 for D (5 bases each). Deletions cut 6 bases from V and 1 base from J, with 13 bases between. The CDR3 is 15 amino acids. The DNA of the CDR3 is TGTGCCAGCAGCCCGGGACGCCGATCCTACAATGAGCAGTTCTTC. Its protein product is CASSPGRRSYNEQFF.

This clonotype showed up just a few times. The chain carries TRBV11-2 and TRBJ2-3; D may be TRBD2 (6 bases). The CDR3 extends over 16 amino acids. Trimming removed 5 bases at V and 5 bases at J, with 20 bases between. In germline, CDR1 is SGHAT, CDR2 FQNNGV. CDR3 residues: CASSRSVGRGVDTQYF. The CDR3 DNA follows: TGTGCCAGCAGCCGTTCGGTCGGGAGAGGGGTAGATACGCAGTATTTT.

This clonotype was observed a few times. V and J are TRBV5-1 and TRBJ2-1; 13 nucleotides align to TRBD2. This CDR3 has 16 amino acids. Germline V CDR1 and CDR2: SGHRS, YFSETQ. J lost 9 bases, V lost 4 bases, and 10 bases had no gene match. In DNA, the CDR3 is TGCGCCAGCAGCCCCCAACTAGCGGGGGGGCTCGGTGAGCAGTTCTTC. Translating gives CASSPQLAGGLGEQFF.

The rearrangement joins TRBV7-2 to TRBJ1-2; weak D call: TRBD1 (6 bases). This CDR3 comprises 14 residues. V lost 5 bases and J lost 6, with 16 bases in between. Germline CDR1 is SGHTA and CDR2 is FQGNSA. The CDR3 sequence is CASSPQGPRDGYTF. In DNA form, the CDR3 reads TGTGCCAGCAGCCCGCAGGGGCCGAGGGATGGCTACACCTTC.

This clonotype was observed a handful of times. The CDR3 reads CASSLRAGVSYNEQFF. CDR3 coding DNA: TGTGCCAGCAGTTTACGCGCAGGGGTTTCCTACAATGAGCAGTTCTTC. The rearrangement joins TRBV28 to TRBJ2-1, with D possibly being TRBD1 (6 bases). Germline V gene lookup returns CDR1 MDHEN and CDR2 SYDVKM. The CDR3 consists of 16 residues. The ends were cut back, 2 bases at V and 1 base at J, with 12 bases in the middle.